This record concerns one T cell receptor beta chain sequence. Antigen unknown. The sample holds other DNA sequences that translate to the same CDR3. This CDR3 spans 14 amino acids. Germline CDR1 and CDR2: MNHNS and SASEGT. Trimming removed 1 base from V and 1 base from J, with 7 bases in between. This record comes from a study of shared clonotypes between healthy human individuals. General study findings and limits: As a rule, naive subsets had a larger estimated richness than memory subsets.

Profiling relied on immunoSEQ multiplex PCR, and the TCRdb table lists in-frame clones only, not all of them. The data show roughly 2,300,000 clones, 85% to 95% seen once. The TCR sequence derives from a man in his late teens or twenties in good health. Some clones in this sample may be carry-over from other donors' samples. This chain connects TRBV6-1 to TRBJ1-1; D uncertain. The source material was naive CD4+ T cells from PBMCs. Subset indicated: CD45RA+ positively selected. CDR3 sequence: CASSEGGGNTEAFF. The CDR3 DNA sequence: TGTGCCAGCAGTGAAGGGGGTGGGAACACTGAAGCTTTCTTT.